This T cell receptor beta chain was recorded in a study of human T cells and chemical hapten exposure (dated by TCRdb to about 2021). Describing the broader study: For sensitization, 2% DPC in acetone was applied to an approximately 2 cm by approximately 2 cm area of upper inner arm skin. The patient cohort, mostly female, included alopecia areata with under or over 50% scalp involvement, alopecia totalis and alopecia universalis. Patch tests used Finn chambers with 0.01% DPC on the upper back, scored after 6 days by International Contact Dermatitis Research Group standards. Blood samples were taken from patients before sensitization (week 0) and then at 2, 6 and about 24 weeks after DPC sensitization. Throughout the study period of around 24 weeks, patients also received therapeutic DPC doses to the scalp every week. For TCR sequencing, blood came from twenty-nine alopecia patients at anywhere from one to four time points (pre-sensitization, 2, 6 and 24 weeks). Libraries were combined into a pool for sequencing, and differences in TCR yield between samples came mainly from small differences in library volumes within the pool. This study followed changes in the peripheral blood TCR repertoire in vivo during primary and secondary sensitization of alopecia patients to the hapten diphenylcyclopropenone (DPC).

This specimen's time point label, interpreted: patch test 2, 6 weeks after DPC sensitization. Reading the label with the study, this specimen's treatment or condition is: therapeutic diphenylcyclopropenone sensitization with weekly scalp DPC. Blood at each patch-test visit was drawn before the patch test was applied. Patients were eligible if aged 18 to 70, diagnosed with alopecia and judged suitable for DPC therapy, and pregnant patients were excluded. Total RNA was isolated from unfractionated whole blood collected in Tempus Blood RNA tubes. The study at large found these results: The number of PT1 expanded TCRs positively correlated with patch test score, significant at thresholds 8, 16 and 32 but not 4. After repeated subsampling, the strength of the expansion versus patch-test correlation and the threshold at which it became significant changed. Expanded TCRs formed significantly more large CDR3 similarity clusters than pre-sensitization or healthy control sets, consistent with antigen-driven responses. Because every patient had alopecia, a presumed autoimmune disease, the patients' immune response might differ from that of healthy individuals. DPC sensitization did not change the number of TCRs with a frequency above 1 in 1000, and there was no evidence of changes in global repertoire structure.

The trim is 0 bases for V and 5 bases for J, with a gap of 13 bases between the germline ends. CDR1 and CDR2 are drawn from the germline V gene: LGHNA, YNFKEQ. Counted from cysteine to phenylalanine, this CDR3 has 15 amino acids. Only the CDR3 DNA stays, 45 bases, in frame from base 1. As concerns this clonotype: Its target antigen remains unknown. Per-nucleotide qualities are absent, and no much larger clonotype sits a single base away.

Library method: RACE. This sample was sequenced with a NextSeq 500. During library preparation, unique molecular identifiers were attached to individual cDNA molecules so that TCRs could be counted quantitatively and reproducibly. Each blood RNA sample was used to sequence both TCR alpha and TCR beta chains. In the original analysis: Samples had a median of roughly 98,000 TCRs, with a range from about 20,000 to 690,600. The Decombinator software suite was used to annotate the V, J and CDR3 of the TCR reads. For the PS versus PT1 abundance plots, all samples were subsampled to the same number of TCRs (28,000). Expanded TCRs were defined as absent before sensitization and observed at least eight times at the 2-week time point. TCRdb passed the public sequencing reads through fastp at Q25 and MiXCR, retaining productive beta sequences. Rows are unified per CDR3 protein, each entry keeping the most common DNA and genes. The V and J calls were determined by TCRdb, not by the authors. Present in this sample are some 100,000 distinct CDR3 sequences, 9.2% of which were seen just once. In total, the top ten clones hold approximately 3% of the sample.

This specimen was whole blood, taken in connection with sensitization to the hapten diphenylcyclopropenone (DPC). The sequence links TRBV4-2 to TRBJ1-2; tentative D gene TRBD1, with 5 bases matching. This receptor was identified in a woman in her forties with alopecia areata. Some clones in this sample may be carry-over from other donors' samples. CDR3 reads: CASSQDSGTAYGYTF. The nucleotide sequence reads as follows: TGTGCCAGCAGCCAAGATTCCGGGACGGCTTATGGCTACACCTTC.